This TCR beta chain was recovered during a study of Ad26.COV2.S vaccination and SARS-CoV-2 variants. For the study at large: Ad26.COV2.S shots went into the muscle once or twice, 56 days apart.

Notes on this clone: Other DNA sequences in this sample translate to the same CDR3.

J was trimmed by 3 bases and V by 4 bases; bases with no gene match: 4. CDR3 length: 15 amino acids. Germline V gives CDR1 SGHRS, CDR2 YFSETQ. TCRdb keeps only in-frame clones here, not all; method: immunoSEQ multiplex PCR. The table shows just over 350,000 clones, with about 88% occurring only once. Described treatment: approximately 18 received Ad26.COV2.S at low or high dose, single or two shots; several received placebo; per-sample allocation not given. The samples date from day 63 after the first vaccine or placebo injection. In Boston, an adult donor aged 18-55 years took part. Participants' vaccine, an Ad26 vector, delivered Wuhan-strain SARS-CoV-2 spike.

The sample consisted of peripheral blood, taken in a trial of Ad26.COV2.S vaccine versus placebo. V gene TRBV5-1 combines with J gene TRBJ2-1; 10 bases map to TRBD2. The sequence was obtained from a person aged 18-60 years who received the Ad26.COV2.S COVID-19 vaccine or a placebo. For the CDR3, the DNA is TGCGCCAGCAGCCTAGGACTAGCGGACTACAATGAGCAGTTCTTC. Encoded protein: CASSLGLADYNEQFF.